The 27 T cell receptor beta chains below all came from one sample that was sequenced in a study of T cell clones after liver transplantation. Some clones are missing from TCRdb's copy, which holds only in-frame ones; the method was immunoSEQ multiplex PCR. The sample carries under 130,000 clones, about 86% recorded once. Sequenced material: CD4+ T cells from blood, taken around 4 years after liver transplant. The source of these receptors is a human patient who received a liver transplant. Some of the T cells might come from the graft donor.

This clone has just one count. The rearrangement links TRBV27 to TRBJ1-5, with unresolved D. CDR3 length: 13 amino acids. Germline V gene data show CDR1 as MNHEY and CDR2 as SMNVEV (reference sequence). Trimming took off 2 bases at V and 5 bases at J, with 7 bases between the two ends. The DNA of the CDR3 is TGTGCCAGCAGTTTAAATGTGCATCAGCCCCAGCATTTT. Amino acid sequence: CASSLNVHQPQHF.

V gene TRBV7-3 combines with J gene TRBJ2-4, with 9 nucleotides matching TRBD2. Germline trimming cut 2 bases from V and 4 bases from J; bases unmatched to any gene: 6. Germline loops: CDR1 SGHTA, CDR2 FQGTGA. The CDR3 covers 16 residues. This CDR3 reads CASSLEVAGVKNIQYF. The CDR3 DNA reads TGTGCCAGCAGCTTAGAGGTAGCGGGAGTAAAAAACATTCAGTACTTC.

The rearrangement joins TRBV27 to TRBJ2-7; 9 nucleotides agree with TRBD2. Trimming took 6 bases from V and 2 from J; bases not matched to a gene: 14. The CDR3 extends over 17 amino acids. Germline loops: CDR1 MNHEY, CDR2 SMNVEV (reference sequence). The CDR3 reads CASRNYAIAGEPYEQYF. The CDR3, as DNA: TGTGCCAGCAGGAACTATGCTATAGCGGGGGAGCCCTACGAGCAGTACTTC.

As DNA, the CDR3 is TGCGCCAGCAGTGAGTCGGGGACAGGGCTTAATGAGCAGTTCTTC. Protein sequence: CASSESGTGLNEQFF. This sequence joins TRBV10-1 and TRBJ2-1; 9 bases align to TRBD1. This CDR3 has 15 residues. The V gene's germline CDR1 is WNHNN and CDR2 SYGVQD (reference sequence). After removal of 0 bases from V and 7 bases from J, the junction contained 4 bases not matched to a gene.

The rearrangement uses TRBV7-9 and TRBJ1-1; D is possibly TRBD1 (5 bases). Trimming took 3 bases from V and 3 from J, leaving 14 bases between them. From germline, CDR1 is SEHNR and CDR2 FQNEAQ (reference sequence). The CDR3 is made up of 15 amino acids. CDR3 nucleotide sequence: TGTGCCAGCAGCTTTGCAGGGCCTAGGGACACTGAAGCTTTCTTT. Translating it yields CASSFAGPRDTEAFF.

The chain is built from TRBV2 and TRBJ2-7, with D unclear. CDR3 length: 11 residues. Trimming took 5 bases from V and 5 from J, leaving 7 bases between them. From germline, CDR1 is SNHLY and CDR2 FYNNEI. The CDR3 spells CASSPSDEQYF. The DNA of the CDR3 is TGTGCCAGCAGTCCGAGCGACGAGCAGTACTTC.

The chain combines TRBV11-2 with TRBJ1-4; no firm D call. V lost 3 bases and J 0 bases, leaving 14 bases between the germline ends. Germline V gives CDR1 SGHAT, CDR2 FQNNGV. CDR3 length: 17 amino acids. The CDR3 loop reads CASSFEPTRTTNEKLFF. CDR3 nucleotide sequence: TGTGCCAGCAGCTTCGAGCCAACCAGGACAACTAATGAAAAACTGTTTTTT.

V gene TRBV7-9 combines with J gene TRBJ1-1; D unclear. The CDR3 is 15 residues long. V was clipped by 4 bases and J by 1 base, with 13 bases between them. In germline, CDR1 is SEHNR, CDR2 FQNEAQ (reference sequence). In nucleotides, the CDR3 is TGTGCCAGCAGCTCAGAGGGTACGGCGAACACTGAAGCTTTCTTT. Translation: CASSSEGTANTEAFF.

V and J are TRBV7-6 and TRBJ1-2; D might be TRBD1 (6 bases). V shed 5 bases and J shed 0 bases, with 13 bases lying between them. The CDR3 runs 15 residues. Germline values: CDR1 SGHVS, CDR2 FNYEAQ. CDR3 residues: CASSGGPGANYGYTF. CDR3 DNA sequence: TGTGCCAGCAGCGGGGGCCCGGGGGCTAACTATGGCTACACCTTC.

V usage is TRBV7-6 and J usage is TRBJ2-2, with 9 bases that match TRBD2. The CDR3 totals 16 residues. CDR1 and CDR2 from the germline V gene are SGHVS and FNYEAQ. V was clipped by 5 bases and J by 7 bases; unmatched bases: 11. The CDR3 region has the DNA TGTGCCAGCAGCCCCATCGGCGGGGGGGCCGTCGGGGAGCTGTTTTTT. Encoded protein: CASSPIGGGAVGELFF.

The rearrangement joins TRBV2 to TRBJ2-5; 7 nucleotides align to TRBD2. The DNA end favors TRBJ2-7, so the J call may be wrong. This CDR3 is 15 amino acids long. Germline V gene sequence: CDR1 SNHLY, CDR2 FYNNEI. The CDR3 protein is CASSPLAVSSYEQYF. The CDR3 nucleotides read TGTGCCAGCAGTCCCCTAGCGGTAAGCTCCTACGAGCAGTACTTC.

The chain has TRBV9 and TRBJ1-1; a weak D match, TRBD1 (5 bases). There are 14 residues in the CDR3. V shed 1 base and J shed 4 bases, with 11 bases lying between them. CDR1 and CDR2 (germline): SGDLS, YYNGEE. CDR3 DNA: TGTGCCAGCAGCGTATCAGGGAAGGGCACTGAAGCTTTCTTT. This gives the protein CASSVSGKGTEAFF.

The chain uses TRBV19 and TRBJ2-1; 10 bases are a match to TRBD2. This CDR3 spans 15 amino acids. Germline trimming cut 2 bases from V and 6 bases from J; bases unmatched to any gene: 4. From germline, CDR1 is LNHDA and CDR2 SQIVND (reference sequence). The CDR3 bases are TGTGCCAGTAGTATAATAGCGGGAGGCCGCAATGAGCAGTTCTTC. Its protein product is CASSIIAGGRNEQFF.

The chain employs TRBV18 and TRBJ1-5; 8 bases are shared with TRBD1. Trimming took 6 bases from V and 9 from J; bases not matched to a gene: 13. There are 15 residues in the CDR3. Germline CDR1 reads KGHSH; CDR2 reads LQKENI. The CDR3 loop reads CASSLGQGSFGPQHF. DNA for the CDR3: TGTGCCAGCTCTCTAGGACAGGGATCTTTCGGGCCCCAGCATTTT.

The genes are TRBV5-1 and TRBJ2-2; a weak D match, TRBD1 (5 bases). The germline V gene has CDR1 SGHRS and CDR2 YFSETQ. CDR3 length: 15 amino acids. Trimming pared 3 bases from V and 5 bases from J, leaving 14 bases between. CDR3 coding DNA: TGCGCCAGCAGCTCAGGGAATGTGCAAACCGGGGAGCTGTTTTTT. Protein product: CASSSGNVQTGELFF.

This clone was found a few times. The rearrangement joins TRBV28 to TRBJ2-5; TRBD1 agrees at 10 bases. Germline assignment: CDR1 MDHEN and CDR2 SYDVKM. The V and J ends lost 5 bases and 3 bases, in that order; junction bases with no gene match: 12. This CDR3 has 17 amino acids. The CDR3 protein is CASSPRPGTGAEETQYF. CDR3 sequence (DNA): TGTGCCAGCAGTCCCCGTCCCGGGACAGGGGCCGAAGAGACCCAGTACTTC.

This clone was counted a single time. The V gene is TRBV5-6, the J gene TRBJ1-2, with 7 positions matching TRBD1. The CDR3 covers 15 residues. V dropped 0 bases and J dropped 2; count of bases not matched to a gene: 4. The V gene's germline CDR1 is SGHDT and CDR2 YYEEEE. Here the CDR3 DNA reads TGTGCCAGCAGCTTGGCGGGGACAGAAAACTATGGCTACACCTTC. Translated: CASSLAGTENYGYTF.

The V gene is TRBV10-1, the J gene TRBJ2-2; the match to TRBD2 covers 9 bases. The V gene's germline CDR1 is WNHNN and CDR2 SYGVQD (reference sequence). V shed 2 bases, J shed 2 bases, and the junction held 3 bases outside the gene matches. The CDR3 is 16 amino acids. The CDR3 nucleotides read TGCGCCAGCAGTGAGAGCGGGAGGCCCAACACCGGGGAGCTGTTTTTT. Translation gives CASSESGRPNTGELFF.

The V call is TRBV27, the J call TRBJ2-7; D may be TRBD1 or TRBD2 (5 bases each). V shed 6 bases and J shed 1 base, with 19 bases lying between them. Germline values: CDR1 MNHEY, CDR2 SMNVEV (reference sequence). The CDR3 length is 16 residues. DNA for the CDR3: TGTGCCAGCAGACCGGGGACCCGGGGTGGATCCTACGAGCAGTACTTC. Its translation: CASRPGTRGGSYEQYF.

This clone was seen once. This chain links TRBV6-5 with TRBJ1-5; tentatively, D is TRBD1 (5 bases). V was trimmed by 7 bases and J by 4 bases, leaving 17 bases between them. The CDR3 is 15 residues long. Germline CDR1 is MNHEY and CDR2 is SVGAGI. The CDR3 here is CASNLAGGGNQPQHF. The CDR3, as DNA: TGTGCCAGCAATCTTGCCGGTGGGGGGAATCAGCCCCAGCATTTT.

The DNA for the CDR3 is TGCGCCAGCAGCCAAGAGACAGGGCCCTCCCCCTACGAGCAGTACTTC. Translating gives CASSQETGPSPYEQYF. The rearrangement joins TRBV4-1 to TRBJ2-7, with TRBD1 matching 7 bases. The J segment lost 2 bases and the V segment lost 0 bases, leaving 7 bases of the junction unmatched. This CDR3 region has 16 residues. CDR1 is MGHRA, CDR2 YSYEKL, per germline.

For the CDR3, the DNA is TGTGCCAGCAGCTTAGGACAGGGGGCAAGAAGGAGTGGCTACACCTTC. Residues: CASSLGQGARRSGYTF. The gene calls are TRBV7-2 and TRBJ1-2; 10 nucleotides agree with TRBD1. The V gene end was trimmed by 1 base and the J gene end by 7 bases; junction bases not matched to a gene: 9. Germline CDR1 is SGHTA and CDR2 is FQGNSA. CDR3 length: 16 amino acids. Together with reference TRBV7-2 and TRBJ1-2, the CDR3 gives the full variable domain: GAGVSQSPSNKVTEKGKDVELRCDPISGHTALYWYRQSLGQGLEFLIYFQGNSAPDKSGLPSDRFSAERTGGSVSTLTIQRTQQEDSAVYLCASSLGQGARRSGYTFGSGTRLTVV.

V usage is TRBV7-6 and J usage is TRBJ1-5, with D unclear. The V and J ends lost 5 bases and 6 bases respectively, with 11 bases between them. CDR1 and CDR2 (germline): SGHVS, FNYEAQ. The CDR3 extends over 13 amino acids. The CDR3 coding sequence is TGTGCCAGCAGCCTCGGGAGAACTCAGCCCCAGCATTTT. Its translation is CASSLGRTQPQHF.

The V gene is TRBV9, the J gene TRBJ2-1; 10 bases line up with TRBD2. J lost 10 bases, V lost 5 bases, and 12 bases had no gene match. This CDR3 comprises 15 residues. CDR1 and CDR2 (germline): SGDLS, YYNGEE. The CDR3 bases are TGTGCCAGCAGTACCCTAGCGGGAGCAGGAGGCGAGCAGTTCTTC. Residues: CASSTLAGAGGEQFF.

This clone was detected once. The rearrangement uses TRBV14 and TRBJ2-1; maybe TRBD2 (6 bases). This CDR3 region has 13 residues. Germline CDR1 SGHDN, CDR2 FVKESK. Trimming removed 6 bases from V and 10 bases from J, with 16 bases in between. The CDR3 DNA sequence: TGTGCCAGCAGGCGGGACCCCCTAGGGGAGCAGTTCTTC. Translation: CASRRDPLGEQFF.

The rearrangement uses TRBV19 and TRBJ2-2; D may correspond to TRBD1 or TRBD2 (7 bases each). Trimming removed 5 bases at V and 5 bases at J, with 12 bases between. CDR3 length equals 14 residues. Germline V CDR1 and CDR2: LNHDA, SQIVND (reference sequence). As DNA, the CDR3 is TGTGCCAGTAGTTACAGGGGAGGGACCGGGGAGCTGTTTTTT. It is translated as CASSYRGGTGELFF.

The chain employs TRBV7-6 and TRBJ2-7; D is perhaps TRBD1 (5 bases). Trimming cost V 1 base and J 0 bases, with 16 bases left between them. There are 17 residues in the CDR3. Germline loops: CDR1 SGHVS, CDR2 FNYEAQ. The CDR3 bases are TGTGCCAGCAGCTTAGTCATCGCAGGGTCGAGCTCCTACGAGCAGTACTTC. Protein: CASSLVIAGSSSYEQYF.